Listed below are T cell receptor beta chains from one sample, sequenced in a study of cytomegalovirus exposure and HLA in healthy donors. Some clones are missing from TCRdb's copy, which holds only in-frame ones; the method was immunoSEQ multiplex PCR. The sample includes 200,000 or so clones, around 86% of them seen just once. The sample taken for sequencing was PBMCs. These receptors came from a woman aged 18-29 years in good health and CMV-seronegative. CDR3s include the opening cysteine and the closing phenylalanine or tryptophan. Fields, in order: clone size, J gene, V gene, CDR3 length, D gene, CDR3 protein, CDR3 DNA. The D gene is left open where the match is weak. Some rows mark clone size as missing; the rest say once, few, many or name a class of expanded clone.

clone size: few
J gene: TRBJ2-5
V gene: TRBV7-6
CDR3 length: 16
D gene: -
CDR3 protein: CASSLEDNSYQETQYF
CDR3 DNA: TGTGCCAGCAGCTTAGAGGACAACTCGTACCAAGAGACCCAGTACTTC

clone size: -
J gene: TRBJ2-3
V gene: TRBV5-6
CDR3 length: 14
D gene: TRBD1
CDR3 protein: CASSYRQGPDTQYF
CDR3 DNA: TGTGCCAGCAGCTACCGACAGGGGCCAGATACGCAGTATTTT

clone size: -
J gene: TRBJ2-5
V gene: TRBV6-1
CDR3 length: 15
D gene: TRBD1
CDR3 protein: CASSTRTGGKETQYF
CDR3 DNA: TGTGCCAGCAGTACCCGGACAGGGGGTAAAGAGACCCAGTACTTC

clone size: -
J gene: TRBJ2-7
V gene: TRBV9
CDR3 length: 14
D gene: TRBD2
CDR3 protein: CASSVGGGRYEQYF
CDR3 DNA: TGTGCCAGCAGCGTCGGCGGGGGTCGGTACGAGCAGTACTTC

clone size: -
J gene: TRBJ2-5
V gene: TRBV19
CDR3 length: 16
D gene: TRBD2
CDR3 protein: CASSFRLAGSQETQYF
CDR3 DNA: TGTGCCAGTAGTTTCAGACTAGCGGGGAGCCAAGAGACCCAGTACTTC

clone size: few
J gene: TRBJ1-1
V gene: TRBV7-9
CDR3 length: 14
D gene: -
CDR3 protein: CASSFQQKNTEAFF
CDR3 DNA: TGTGCCAGCAGCTTCCAACAGAAGAACACTGAAGCTTTCTTT

clone size: few
J gene: TRBJ1-5
V gene: TRBV6-1
CDR3 length: 17
D gene: -
CDR3 protein: CASSEAFYEGGNQPQHF
CDR3 DNA: TGTGCCAGCAGTGAAGCTTTTTATGAGGGGGGCAATCAGCCCCAGCATTTT

clone size: -
J gene: TRBJ2-1
V gene: TRBV4-1
CDR3 length: 17
D gene: -
CDR3 protein: CASSLEPVTSSYNEQFF
CDR3 DNA: TGCGCCAGCAGCTTAGAGCCCGTAACCTCCTCCTACAATGAGCAGTTCTTC

clone size: -
J gene: TRBJ2-4
V gene: TRBV7-9
CDR3 length: 11
D gene: TRBD2
CDR3 protein: CSSSGGSIQYF
CDR3 DNA: TGTTCCAGCAGCGGGGGGAGCATTCAGTACTTC

clone size: few
J gene: TRBJ1-2
V gene: TRBV14
CDR3 length: 13
D gene: TRBD1
CDR3 protein: CASSVGTDYGYTF
CDR3 DNA: TGTGCCAGCAGCGTAGGGACAGACTATGGCTACACCTTC

clone size: few
J gene: TRBJ2-4
V gene: TRBV29-1
CDR3 length: 12
D gene: -
CDR3 protein: CSVAREENIQYF
CDR3 DNA: TGCAGCGTTGCCAGGGAAGAAAACATTCAGTACTTC

clone size: few
J gene: TRBJ2-5
V gene: TRBV13
CDR3 length: 16
D gene: -
CDR3 protein: CASRSTARGLGETQYF
CDR3 DNA: TGTGCCAGCAGATCGACTGCCCGGGGGTTAGGGGAGACCCAGTACTTC

clone size: few
J gene: TRBJ2-7
V gene: TRBV5-6
CDR3 length: 15
D gene: -
CDR3 protein: CASSLEGGFSYEQYF
CDR3 DNA: TGTGCCAGCAGCTTGGAAGGGGGATTCTCCTACGAGCAGTACTTC

clone size: -
J gene: TRBJ1-2
V gene: TRBV6-5
CDR3 length: 13
D gene: TRBD1
CDR3 protein: CASSPPTGDGYTF
CDR3 DNA: TGTGCCAGCAGTCCCCCGACAGGGGATGGCTACACCTTC

clone size: once
J gene: TRBJ2-7
V gene: TRBV4-2
CDR3 length: 13
D gene: -
CDR3 protein: CASSQDRGYEQYF
CDR3 DNA: TGTGCCAGCAGCCAAGATCGGGGATACGAGCAGTACTTC

clone size: -
J gene: TRBJ2-1
V gene: TRBV15
CDR3 length: 13
D gene: -
CDR3 protein: CATSRVLEGEQFF
CDR3 DNA: TGTGCCACCAGCAGGGTCCTAGAGGGTGAGCAGTTCTTC